The TCR beta chain described here comes from a study of T cell responses to AZD1222 COVID-19 vaccine. TCRdb's table, derived via immunoSEQ multiplex PCR, lists solely in-frame clones and lacks some. Here the sample spans under 150,000 clones, 85% to 95% being singletons. General study findings and limits: Mapped onto spike, vaccine-associated CD4 TCRs spanned it and were dominant at 160-218 and 743-854. Repertoire sampling occurred only after the peak T cell response.

With respect to this clone: Its antigen is undetermined.

Specimen: peripheral blood, collected 28 days after the second AZD1222 dose. This TCR came from an adult who received the AZD1222 COVID-19 vaccine.

The CDR3: CASSSGTSTDTQYF. In DNA, the CDR3 is TGTGCCAGCAGTTCCGGGACTAGCACAGATACGCAGTATTTT. This chain uses TRBV6-2 or TRBV6-3 with TRBJ2-3; TRBD2 is a possible D gene (6 bases). The CDR3 sequence is 14 residues long. The germline V gene encodes CDR1 MNHEY and CDR2 SVGEGT. V lost 4 bases, J lost 0 bases, and 8 bases lay in between.